This T cell receptor (beta chain) was sequenced during a study of CD8 T cells in Susac syndrome. V lost 4 bases, J lost 0 bases, and 18 bases lay in between. The V gene's germline CDR1 is SQVTM and CDR2 ANQGSEA. CDR3 size: 16 residues. RNA, at about 0.45 to 1 ug, was reverse transcribed with random hexamers. Across 54 Vbeta and 13 Jbeta, immunoSEQ multiplex PCR amplified TCR beta CDR3. TCRdb called the immunoSEQ multiplex PCR reads again in MiXCR, with one record for every CDR3 protein. The data show around 200,000 distinct CDR3 sequences, around 95% seen once. The chain is built from TRBV29-1 and TRBJ1-1, with D perhaps TRBD1 (6 bases). The material sequenced was CD4+ T cells from PBMCs. This receptor was obtained from a human donor in good health. The CDR3 loop is CSVGGLYGGVNTEAFF. DNA of the CDR3: TGCAGCGTTGGAGGCCTTTATGGGGGCGTGAACACTGAAGCTTTCTTT.